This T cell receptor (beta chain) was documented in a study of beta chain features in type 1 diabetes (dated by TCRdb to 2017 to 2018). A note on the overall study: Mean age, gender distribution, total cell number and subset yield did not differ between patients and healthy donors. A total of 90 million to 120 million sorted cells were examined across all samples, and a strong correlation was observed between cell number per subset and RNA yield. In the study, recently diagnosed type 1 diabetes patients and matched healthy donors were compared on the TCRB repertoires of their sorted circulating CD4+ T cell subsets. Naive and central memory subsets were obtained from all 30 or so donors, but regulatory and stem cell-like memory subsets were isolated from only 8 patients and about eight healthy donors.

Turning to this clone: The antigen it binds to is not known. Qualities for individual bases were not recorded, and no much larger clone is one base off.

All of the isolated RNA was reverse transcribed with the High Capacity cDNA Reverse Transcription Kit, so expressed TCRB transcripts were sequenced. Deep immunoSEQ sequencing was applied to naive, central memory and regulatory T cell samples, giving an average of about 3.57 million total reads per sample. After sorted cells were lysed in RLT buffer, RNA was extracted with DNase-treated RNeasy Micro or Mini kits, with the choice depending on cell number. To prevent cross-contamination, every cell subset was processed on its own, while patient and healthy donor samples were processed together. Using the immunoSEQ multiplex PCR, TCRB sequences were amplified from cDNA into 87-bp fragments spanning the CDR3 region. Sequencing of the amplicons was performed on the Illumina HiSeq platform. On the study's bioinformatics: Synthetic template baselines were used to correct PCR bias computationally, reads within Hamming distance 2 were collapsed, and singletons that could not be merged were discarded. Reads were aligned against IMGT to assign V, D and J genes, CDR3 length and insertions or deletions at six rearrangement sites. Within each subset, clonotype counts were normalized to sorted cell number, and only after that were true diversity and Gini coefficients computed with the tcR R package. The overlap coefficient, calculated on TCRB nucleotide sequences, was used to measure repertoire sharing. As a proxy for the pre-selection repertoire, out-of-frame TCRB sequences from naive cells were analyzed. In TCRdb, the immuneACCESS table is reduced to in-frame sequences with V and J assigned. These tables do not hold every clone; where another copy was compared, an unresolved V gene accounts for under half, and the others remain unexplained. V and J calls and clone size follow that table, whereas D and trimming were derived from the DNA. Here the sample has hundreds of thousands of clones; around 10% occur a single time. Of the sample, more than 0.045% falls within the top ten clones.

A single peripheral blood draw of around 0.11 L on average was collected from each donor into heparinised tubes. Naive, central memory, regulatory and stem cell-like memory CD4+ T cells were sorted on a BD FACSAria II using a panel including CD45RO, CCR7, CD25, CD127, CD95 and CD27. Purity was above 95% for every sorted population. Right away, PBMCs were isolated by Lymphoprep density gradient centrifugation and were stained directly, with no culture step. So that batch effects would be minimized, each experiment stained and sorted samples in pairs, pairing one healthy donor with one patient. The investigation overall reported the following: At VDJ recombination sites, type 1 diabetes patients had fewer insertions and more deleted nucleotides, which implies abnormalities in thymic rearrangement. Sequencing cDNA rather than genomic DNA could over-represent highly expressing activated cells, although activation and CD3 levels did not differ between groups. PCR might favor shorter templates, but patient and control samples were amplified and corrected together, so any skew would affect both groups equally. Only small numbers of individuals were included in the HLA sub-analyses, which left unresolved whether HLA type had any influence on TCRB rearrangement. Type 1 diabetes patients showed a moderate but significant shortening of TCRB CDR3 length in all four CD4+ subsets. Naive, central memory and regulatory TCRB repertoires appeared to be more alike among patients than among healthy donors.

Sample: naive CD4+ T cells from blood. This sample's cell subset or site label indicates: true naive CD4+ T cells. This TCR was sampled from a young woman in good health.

The CDR3 here reads CASTQRDSGSPLHF. The sequence in DNA is TGTGCCAGCACCCAACGGGACAGTGGGTCACCCCTCCACTTT. The sequence links TRBV25-1 to TRBJ1-6, with 7 bases aligning to TRBD1. Trimming leaves V shorter by 7 bases and J shorter by 10 bases, with the junction holding 10 bases beyond the gene matches. CDR1 and CDR2 (MGHDK, SYGVNS) derive from the germline V gene. From cysteine to phenylalanine, the CDR3 is 14 amino acids long. This entry keeps only the CDR3 DNA: 42 bases, framed from base 1.